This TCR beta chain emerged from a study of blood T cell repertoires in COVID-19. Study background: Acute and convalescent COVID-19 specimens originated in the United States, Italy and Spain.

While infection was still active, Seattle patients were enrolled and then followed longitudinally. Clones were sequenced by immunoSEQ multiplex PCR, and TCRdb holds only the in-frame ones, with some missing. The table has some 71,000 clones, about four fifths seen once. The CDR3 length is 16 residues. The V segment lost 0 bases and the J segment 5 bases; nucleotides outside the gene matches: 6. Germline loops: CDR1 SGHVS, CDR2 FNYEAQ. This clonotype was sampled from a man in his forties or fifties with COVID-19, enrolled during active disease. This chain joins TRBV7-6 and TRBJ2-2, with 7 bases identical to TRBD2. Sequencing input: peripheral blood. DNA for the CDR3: TGTGCCAGCAGCTTAGCGAGCGGGGCCCAAACCGGGGAGCTGTTTTTT. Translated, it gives CASSLASGAQTGELFF.